The T cell receptor (beta chain) under discussion was sequenced for a study of beta chain features in type 1 diabetes (dated by TCRdb to between 2018 and 2020). Some background on the complete study: No differences in mean age, gender distribution, total cell number or subset yield were found between patients and healthy donors. A total of 90 million to 130 million sorted cells were examined across all samples, and a strong correlation was observed between cell number per subset and RNA yield. The study compared TCRB repertoires of sorted circulating CD4+ T cell subsets between recently diagnosed type 1 diabetes patients and matched healthy donors. Naive and central memory subsets were obtained from all 30 or so donors, but regulatory and stem cell-like memory subsets were isolated from only 8 patients and 8 healthy donors. What the work shows at the level of the full study, not this receptor alone: PCR may preferentially amplify shorter templates, but because patient and control samples were amplified and corrected together, any resulting skew would affect both groups equally. The naive, central memory and regulatory TCRB repertoires appeared to resemble one another more closely among patients than among healthy donors. Type 1 diabetes patients showed a moderate but significant shortening of TCRB CDR3 length in all four CD4+ subsets. Because cDNA was sequenced instead of genomic DNA, highly expressing activated cells could be over-represented, though the groups showed no difference in activation or CD3 levels. HLA sub-analyses involved small numbers of individuals, so any influence of HLA type on TCRB rearrangement remained unresolved. Patients with type 1 diabetes made fewer insertions and deleted more nucleotides at VDJ recombination sites, implying thymic rearrangement abnormalities.

The entire amount of isolated RNA was reverse transcribed using the High Capacity cDNA Reverse Transcription Kit, so the sequenced TCRB transcripts were expressed ones. Deep immunoSEQ sequencing was applied to naive, central memory and regulatory T cell samples, giving an average of about 3.7 million total reads per sample. Sorted cells were lysed in RLT buffer and RNA was extracted with DNase-treated RNeasy Micro or Mini kits, depending on cell number. To prevent cross-contamination, every cell subset was processed on its own, while patient and healthy donor samples were processed together. The immunoSEQ multiplex PCR was used to amplify TCRB sequences from cDNA, yielding 87-bp fragments that span the CDR3 region. Sequencing of the amplicons was done on the Illumina HiSeq platform. On the study's bioinformatics: PCR bias was corrected computationally using synthetic template baselines, and reads within Hamming distance 2 were collapsed, with unmergeable singletons discarded. Reads were aligned against IMGT to assign V, D and J genes, CDR3 length and insertions or deletions at six rearrangement sites. Within each subset, clonotype counts were normalized to sorted cell number, after which true diversity and Gini coefficients were computed with the tcR R package. The overlap coefficient, calculated on TCRB nucleotide sequences, was used to quantify repertoire sharing. TCRdb's version of the immuneACCESS table is confined to in-frame rearrangements and falls short of the full clone set. An unresolved V gene accounts for under half of the shortfall where checked; the remainder is of unknown origin. From that table come the V and J calls and clone size; the DNA was used to work out D and trimming. This sample has roughly 180,000 clones in its table, and about 13% of those were observed once. Together, the top ten hold about 0.66% of the sample.

V drops 2 bases and J drops 8 bases, leaving 12 bases in between. The CDR3, from cysteine to phenylalanine, totals 14 residues. The kept DNA is CDR3 alone, 42 bases in frame from the first base. As encoded in the germline V gene, CDR1 is MDHEN while CDR2 is SYDVKM. For this clone: There is no known antigen for this receptor. No base qualities exist here, and no much larger clone lies one base off it.

Each donor gave one peripheral blood draw, averaging roughly 0.11 L, which was collected into heparinised tubes. A BD FACSAria II was used to sort naive, central memory, regulatory and stem cell-like memory CD4+ T cells with a panel that included CD45RO, CCR7, CD25, CD127, CD95 and CD27. Every sorted population had a purity above 95%. PBMCs were isolated right away by Lymphoprep density gradient centrifugation and were stained directly, without culture. To minimize batch effects, samples were stained and sorted in pairs, one healthy donor with one patient per experiment. The sequence derives from a woman aged 18 to 35 in good health. Sequencing input: central memory CD4+ T cells from blood. The rearrangement joined TRBV28 to TRBJ1-4, with the D segment identity uncertain. The nucleotides are TGTGCCAGCAGTTTAGGCGGGGATGTAGAAAAACTGTTTTTT. This yields the protein CASSLGGDVEKLFF.